This TCR beta chain originates from a study of brain metastases from non-small cell lung cancer. Study-wide results and caveats: Compared with their matched primary tumors, roughly two thirds of brain metastases showed expanded T-cell clones. T-cell infiltration was lower in brain metastases than primaries (P < 0.001). Brain metastases shared most TCR repertoire with primaries, with sparse T cells.

Sequenced by immunoSEQ multiplex PCR; TCRdb stores in-frame clones only, minus some. Of nearly 2,500 clones detected, about 80% appear once; the ten largest clones hold 15% to 20%. This CDR3 contains 12 residues. Per germline, CDR1 LNHDA and CDR2 SQIVND (reference sequence). V dropped 5 bases and J dropped 9 bases, with 11 bases sitting between them. About this clone itself: The antigen remains undetermined.

The receptor was isolated from a donor aged 40 or older with non-small cell lung cancer. Sequenced sample: primary lung tumor tissue. The chain couples TRBV19 to TRBJ2-1, with D maybe TRBD2 (5 bases). DNA of the CDR3: TGTGCCAGTAGTCCGGGATTTGGTGAGCAGTTCTTC. Translation: CASSPGFGEQFF.